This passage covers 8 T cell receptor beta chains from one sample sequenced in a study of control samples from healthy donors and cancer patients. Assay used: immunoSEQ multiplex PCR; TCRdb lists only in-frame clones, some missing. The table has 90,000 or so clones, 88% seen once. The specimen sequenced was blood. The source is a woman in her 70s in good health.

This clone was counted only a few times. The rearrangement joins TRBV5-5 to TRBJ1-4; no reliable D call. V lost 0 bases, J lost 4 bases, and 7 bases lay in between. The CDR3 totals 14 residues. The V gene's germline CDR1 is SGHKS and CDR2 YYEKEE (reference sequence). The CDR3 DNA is TGTGCCAGCAGCTTGGGGGATCTTAATGAAAAACTGTTTTTT. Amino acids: CASSLGDLNEKLFF. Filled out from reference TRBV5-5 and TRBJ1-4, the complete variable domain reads DAGVTQSPTHLIKTRGQQVTLRCSPISGHKSVSWYQQVLGQGPQFIFQYYEKEERGRGNFPDRFSARQFPNYSSELNVNALLLGDSALYLCASSLGDLNEKLFFGSGTQLSVL.

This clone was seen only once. The CDR3 spells CASSSDSGQVNAGQYF. Written as DNA, the CDR3 is TGTGCCAGCAGCTCCGACTCCGGACAGGTTAATGCAGGGCAGTACTTC. The chain has TRBV7-8 and TRBJ2-7; TRBD1 matches 7 bases. V was clipped by 4 bases and J by 9 bases; unmatched bases: 18. The CDR3 extends over 16 amino acids. The germline CDR1 and CDR2 sequences are SGHVS and FQNEAQ.

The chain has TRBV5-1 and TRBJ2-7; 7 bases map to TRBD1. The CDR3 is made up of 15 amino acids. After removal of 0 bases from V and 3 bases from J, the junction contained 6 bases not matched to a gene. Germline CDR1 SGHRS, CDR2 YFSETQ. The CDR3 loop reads CASSLGQGTFYEQYF. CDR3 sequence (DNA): TGCGCCAGCAGCTTGGGACAGGGAACTTTCTACGAGCAGTACTTC. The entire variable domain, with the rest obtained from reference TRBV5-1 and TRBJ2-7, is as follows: KAGVTQTPRYLIKTRGQQVTLSCSPISGHRSVSWYQQTPGQGLQFLFEYFSETQRNKGNFPGRFSGRQFSNSRSEMNVSTLELGDSALYLCASSLGQGTFYEQYFGPGTRLTVT.

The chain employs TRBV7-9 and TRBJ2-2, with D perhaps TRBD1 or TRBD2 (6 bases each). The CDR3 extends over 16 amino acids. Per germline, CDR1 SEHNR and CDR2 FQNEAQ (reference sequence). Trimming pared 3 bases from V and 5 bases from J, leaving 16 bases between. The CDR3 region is CASSFPSGGATGELFF. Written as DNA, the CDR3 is TGTGCCAGCAGCTTTCCATCCGGGGGCGCGACCGGGGAGCTGTTTTTT.

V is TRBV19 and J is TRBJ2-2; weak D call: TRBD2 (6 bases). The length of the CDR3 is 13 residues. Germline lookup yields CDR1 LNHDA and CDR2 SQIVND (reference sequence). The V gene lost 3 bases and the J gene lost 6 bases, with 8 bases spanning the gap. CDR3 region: CASSMGGAGELFF. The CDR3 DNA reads TGTGCCAGTAGTATGGGGGGTGCCGGGGAGCTGTTTTTT.

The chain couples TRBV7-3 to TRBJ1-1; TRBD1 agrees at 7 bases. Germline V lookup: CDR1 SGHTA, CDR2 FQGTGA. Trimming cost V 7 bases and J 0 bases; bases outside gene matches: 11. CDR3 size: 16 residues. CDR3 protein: CASMPTGPVMNTEAFF. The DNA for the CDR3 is TGTGCCAGCATGCCGACAGGGCCTGTAATGAACACTGAAGCTTTCTTT.

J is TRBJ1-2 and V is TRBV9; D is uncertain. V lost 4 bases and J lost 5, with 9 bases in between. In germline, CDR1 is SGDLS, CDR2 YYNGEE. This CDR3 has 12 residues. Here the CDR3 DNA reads TGTGCCAGCAGCTCGCCTCTATATGGCTACACCTTC. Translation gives CASSSPLYGYTF. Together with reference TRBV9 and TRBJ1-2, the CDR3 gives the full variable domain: DSGVTQTPKHLITATGQRVTLRCSPRSGDLSVYWYQQSLDQGLQFLIQYYNGEERAKGNILERFSAQQFPDLHSELNLSSLELGDSALYFCASSSPLYGYTFGSGTRLTVV.

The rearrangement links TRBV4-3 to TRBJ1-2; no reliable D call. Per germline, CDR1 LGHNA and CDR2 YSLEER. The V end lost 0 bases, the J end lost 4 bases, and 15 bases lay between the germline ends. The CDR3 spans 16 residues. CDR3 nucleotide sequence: TGCGCCAGCAGCCAAGATGAGGAGGGATCGGGCTATGGCTACACCTTC. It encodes CASSQDEEGSGYGYTF.